Shown below are 24 T cell receptor beta chains from a single sample sequenced in a study of T cells in Graves' hyperthyroidism and ophthalmopathy. It was RNA transcripts that yielded the amplified TCR beta CDR3 regions. During a first-round RT-PCR of the TCR CDR3, the HTBI primer set was used. TCRdb fed the multiplex PCR reads into MiXCR, producing one record per CDR3 protein. Of under 500,000 distinct CDR3 sequences in the sample, about 14% were seen once. What was sequenced was blood. These TCRs come from a man aged 45-65 years with Graves' ophthalmopathy.

The rearrangement joins TRBV5-1 to TRBJ1-6; D call uncertain. This CDR3 is 14 amino acids long. V lost 2 bases to trimming and J lost 7 bases, with 10 bases between them. Germline assignment: CDR1 SGHRS and CDR2 YFSETQ. As DNA, the CDR3 is TGCGCCAGCAGCTTTAGCGATATGAATTCACCCCTCCACTTT. This translates into CASSFSDMNSPLHF.

The genes are TRBV29-1 and TRBJ2-7; no clear D. The germline CDR1 and CDR2 sequences are SQVTM and ANQGSEA. V was trimmed by 7 bases and J by 2 bases, leaving 12 bases between them. The CDR3 has 12 amino acids. CDR3 sequence: CSARTAAYEQYF. The CDR3 coding sequence is TGCAGCGCGAGGACCGCCGCCTACGAGCAGTACTTC.

This clonotype showed up just a few times. This rearrangement joins TRBV7-9 to TRBJ1-1; 7 bases map to TRBD1. Germline V gene sequence: CDR1 SEHNR, CDR2 FQNEAQ (reference sequence). Trimming took 4 bases from V and 3 from J; bases not matched to a gene: 5. The CDR3 is made up of 14 amino acids. As DNA, the CDR3 is TGTGCCAGCAGCTCACAGGGGCTGGACACTGAAGCTTTCTTT. As protein: CASSSQGLDTEAFF.

This clonotype was found many times. The chain links TRBV12-3 or TRBV12-4 to TRBJ1-5; no clear D. The CDR3 consists of 15 residues. The V end was cut by 10 bases, the J end by 6 bases, with 22 bases between. The CDR3 DNA reads TGTGCCAACCGCAGGTCTGCCGGGGATGGTCAGCCCCAGCATTTT. It encodes CANRRSAGDGQPQHF.

Ten or more counts support this clonotype. This rearrangement joins TRBV5-1 to TRBJ1-5, with TRBD1 as a possible D gene (5 bases). Trimming stripped 5 bases from V and 7 bases from J, with 13 bases between. CDR1 SGHRS and CDR2 YFSETQ come from the germline V gene. The CDR3 totals 13 residues. CDR3 DNA sequence: TGCGCCAGCAGTCTGAGGGGAGACCAGCCCCAGCATTTT. Residues: CASSLRGDQPQHF.

This clonotype was recorded at least ten times. The chain's CDR3 is CSASLGAPQETQYF. In DNA form, the CDR3 reads TGCAGTGCTAGTCTCGGGGCCCCCCAAGAGACCCAGTACTTC. V gene TRBV20-1 combines with J gene TRBJ2-5; D is perhaps TRBD1 or TRBD2 (5 bases each). Germline V gene data show CDR1 as DFQATT and CDR2 as SNEGSKA (reference sequence). V gave up 3 bases and J gave up 1 base, with 12 bases separating them. This CDR3 region has 14 residues.

This clonotype was detected many times. The rearrangement joins TRBV7-8 to TRBJ1-1; no definite D call. The CDR3 covers 15 residues. The V and J ends lost 1 base and 8 bases respectively, with 17 bases between them. The germline CDR1 and CDR2 sequences are SGHVS and FQNEAQ. The CDR3: CASSLGAGRVVEAFF. For the CDR3, the DNA is TGTGCCAGCAGCTTAGGGGCCGGGCGTGTAGTAGAAGCTTTCTTT.

The chain joins TRBV29-1 to TRBJ1-1; 7 bases are a match to TRBD1. This CDR3 has 14 amino acids. V trimming: 3 bases; J trimming: 0 bases; junction bases outside the gene matches: 4. CDR1 and CDR2 from the germline V gene are SQVTM and ANQGSEA. The CDR3 DNA sequence: TGCAGCGTTGACAGGGGGAGGATGAACACTGAAGCTTTCTTT. This translates into CSVDRGRMNTEAFF.

This clonotype came up many times. J is TRBJ2-3 and V is TRBV7-8; 7 positions match TRBD2. CDR1 is SGHVS, CDR2 FQNEAQ, per germline. The CDR3 covers 15 residues. The V gene end was trimmed by 6 bases and the J gene end by 3 bases; junction bases not matched to a gene: 9. The CDR3 nucleotides are TGTGCCAGCAGATCCAGGAGACTAGCAACAGATACGCAGTATTTT. Protein product: CASRSRRLATDTQYF.

This clonotype was counted ten times or more. This sequence joins TRBV29-1 and TRBJ2-1, with TRBD2 as a possible D gene (6 bases). Trimming removed 3 bases from V and 8 bases from J, with 11 bases in between. This CDR3 region has 12 residues. CDR1 and CDR2 from the germline V gene are SQVTM and ANQGSEA. DNA of the CDR3: TGCAGCGTTGAGCGGGACTCCCATGAGCAGTTCTTC. As protein: CSVERDSHEQFF.

The table lists this clonotype with a few counts. The chain uses TRBV6-1 and TRBJ1-5, with unresolved D. Germline CDR1 reads MNHNS; CDR2 reads SASEGT. V lost 3 bases to trimming and J lost 6 bases, with 12 bases between them. The CDR3 loop spans 14 amino acids. The CDR3 coding sequence is TGTGCCAGCAGTGAGGGCGGTCCGACTCAGCCCCAGCATTTT. Translation: CASSEGGPTQPQHF.

This clonotype turned up a few times. This chain links TRBV5-6 with TRBJ2-2, with TRBD1 matching over 8 bases. CDR3 size: 14 residues. J was trimmed by 8 bases and V by 5 bases; bases with no gene match: 8. Germline V gives CDR1 SGHDT, CDR2 YYEEEE. The CDR3 is CASRPDRVGGELFF. In DNA form, the CDR3 reads TGTGCCAGCAGGCCGGACAGGGTTGGAGGGGAGCTGTTTTTT.

The table lists this clonotype with many counts. The chain couples TRBV27 to TRBJ1-1; perhaps TRBD1 as D (6 bases). CDR1 and CDR2 (germline): MNHEY, SMNVEV (reference sequence). The ends were cut back, 10 bases at V and 4 bases at J, with 25 bases in the middle. The length of the CDR3 is 16 residues. The CDR3 region is CATSSRGRREGTEAFF. The DNA of the CDR3 is TGTGCCACAAGTTCACGGGGGCGACGGGAGGGCACTGAAGCTTTCTTT.

The chain has TRBV29-1 and TRBJ1-1; 11 bases line up with TRBD1. This CDR3 is built from 17 residues. Trimming removed 5 bases from V and 3 bases from J; junction bases left unmatched: 14. From germline, CDR1 is SQVTM and CDR2 ANQGSEA. CDR3 residues: CSVLSLRRDRGDTEAFF. CDR3 nucleotide sequence: TGCAGCGTTTTGAGTTTGAGGAGGGACAGGGGGGACACTGAAGCTTTCTTT.

There are many counts of this clonotype. The chain employs TRBV6-1 and TRBJ1-1; D ambiguous. Trimming left V 7 bases short and J 2 bases short, with 5 bases between. The germline V gene encodes CDR1 MNHNS and CDR2 SASEGT. This CDR3 contains 11 residues. Here the CDR3 reads CASTPNTEAFF. The CDR3 DNA follows: TGTGCCAGCACTCCCAACACTGAAGCTTTCTTT.

This clonotype was counted between two and nine times. The chain recombines TRBV19 with TRBJ1-1, with a possible D match to TRBD1 (5 bases). This CDR3 is 14 amino acids long. V lost 5 bases and J 1 base, leaving 11 bases between the germline ends. CDR1 is LNHDA and CDR2 is SQIVND in the germline V gene (reference sequence). The DNA of the CDR3 is TGTGCCAGTAGTGGGAGGGACTGGAACACTGAAGCTTTCTTT. This gives the protein CASSGRDWNTEAFF.

In this sample, this clonotype turned up many times. The gene calls are TRBV20-1 and TRBJ2-7; 8 bases are shared with TRBD2. V was clipped by 5 bases and J by 3 bases; unmatched bases: 12. Per the germline V gene, CDR1 is DFQATT and CDR2 is SNEGSKA (reference sequence). This CDR3 contains 15 residues. This CDR3 reads CSAGQGSGSFYEQYF. The CDR3 DNA reads TGCAGTGCTGGGCAAGGGAGCGGGAGTTTCTACGAGCAGTACTTC.

This clonotype was detected many times. The genes are TRBV20-1 and TRBJ2-7, with D maybe TRBD2 (7 bases). The CDR3 sequence is 14 residues long. The germline V and J ends were trimmed by 6 bases and 2 bases, with 17 bases remaining between them. CDR1 is DFQATT and CDR2 is SNEGSKA in the germline V gene (reference sequence). This CDR3 reads CSASRGGETYEQYF. The CDR3 DNA reads TGCAGTGCGAGCAGGGGAGGGGAGACCTACGAGCAGTACTTC.

J is TRBJ2-2 and V is TRBV29-1; maybe TRBD2 (6 bases). Trimming took 4 bases from V and 2 from J, leaving 14 bases between them. Germline V lookup: CDR1 SQVTM, CDR2 ANQGSEA. CDR3 length: 15 amino acids. CDR3 sequence: CSVGQTGANTGELFF. The DNA for the CDR3 is TGCAGCGTTGGACAAACGGGAGCCAACACCGGGGAGCTGTTTTTT.

This clonotype was counted ten times or more. This chain connects TRBV12-3 or TRBV12-4 to TRBJ2-7; 13 positions agree with TRBD2. The junction had 13 bases not matched to a gene; V was cut back by 5 bases and J by 9 bases. The length of the CDR3 is 16 residues. The chain's CDR3 is CASSRTWTSGSLGQYF. The CDR3 nucleotides are TGTGCCAGCAGTCGAACATGGACTAGCGGGAGCCTCGGGCAGTACTTC.

This clonotype was recorded at least ten times. The chain is built from TRBV2 and TRBJ2-3; 10 bases line up with TRBD2. V shed 11 bases, J shed 2 bases, and the junction held 10 bases outside the gene matches. Germline lookup yields CDR1 SNHLY and CDR2 FYNNEI. There are 15 residues in the CDR3. The CDR3 DNA reads TGTGCCCGCCTAGCCGGACTAGCGGTCACAGATACGCAGTATTTT. Protein sequence: CARLAGLAVTDTQYF.

The genes are TRBV29-1 and TRBJ1-2; D ambiguous. V was pared by 0 bases and J by 3 bases, with 8 bases between. CDR1 and CDR2 from the germline V gene are SQVTM and ANQGSEA. The CDR3 totals 13 residues. The CDR3 DNA reads TGCAGCGTTGAAGATGAGGCAGACTATGGCTACACCTTC. Encoded protein: CSVEDEADYGYTF.

The J gene is TRBJ1-5, the V gene TRBV6-1; possibly TRBD1 for D (5 bases). Germline lookup yields CDR1 MNHNS and CDR2 SASEGT. This CDR3 spans 14 amino acids. With 8 bases removed from V and 7 bases from J, the gap between germline ends came to 18 bases. This CDR3 reads CASLAWDQGQPQHF. CDR3 coding DNA: TGTGCCAGCCTGGCCTGGGACCAAGGGCAGCCCCAGCATTTT.

The genes are TRBV9 and TRBJ2-1, with 8 bases matching TRBD2. Germline trimming cut 0 bases from V and 8 bases from J; bases unmatched to any gene: 7. CDR1 and CDR2 (germline): SGDLS, YYNGEE. CDR3 size: 15 residues. DNA of the CDR3: TGTGCCAGCAGCGTAGTCCCGGGACTAGATCATGAGCAGTTCTTC. Translating gives CASSVVPGLDHEQFF.